This T cell receptor beta chain was obtained from a study of metastatic and nonmetastatic thyroid tumors. Study in general: For malignant and benign thyroid patients, tumor or nodule tissue and blood were the sources whose repertoires were compared.

Until they underwent thyroid surgery, no patient had received any treatment. The table lists this clone with many counts. The antigen remains undetermined. CDR3 length: 16 amino acids. Trimming took 0 bases from V and 4 from J; bases not matched to a gene: 5. CDR1 and CDR2 from the germline V gene are SGHRS and YFSETQ. TCRdb re-called the PCR reads via MiXCR. The sample has some 10,000 clones, approximately 30% seen once. Study-wide points: Significantly higher TCR beta diversity was reportedly seen in malignant thyroid tumors than benign nodules, in blood and tumor.

Specimen: tumor tissue. This rearrangement joins TRBV5-1 to TRBJ2-3, with 10 bases aligning to TRBD2. The TCR was taken from a male donor with papillary thyroid cancer or a benign thyroid nodule (not recorded which). Some clones in this sample may be carry-over from other donors' samples. The CDR3 loop reads CASSLASGSGSDTQYF. As DNA, the CDR3 is TGCGCCAGCAGCTTGGCTAGCGGGAGTGGGTCAGATACGCAGTATTTT.